The clone carrying this T cell receptor beta chain has only a few counts. What it recognizes is unknown. These data come from a study of response to subunit inactivated influenza vaccine. Germline V gene sequence: CDR1 KGHSH, CDR2 LQKENI. This CDR3 spans 13 amino acids. Deletions cut 2 bases from V and 10 bases from J, with 14 bases between. TCRdb passed the RT-PCR reads through MiXCR, listing each CDR3 protein once. The sample consists of about 800,000 distinct CDR3 sequences, approximately 22% of them appearing once. Study-level findings and limits: After each seasonal influenza vaccination, few new T cells are recruited, the authors suggested.

The rearrangement uses TRBV18 and TRBJ1-1; D unclear. The TCR sequence derives from a man in his forties or fifties who received an inactivated influenza vaccine. Sequences were derived from PBMCs from blood, sampled around 5 days after vaccination. In DNA, the CDR3 is TGTGCCAGCTCACCAGATGCCGCCCAAAGAGCTTTCTTT. Protein product: CASSPDAAQRAFF.